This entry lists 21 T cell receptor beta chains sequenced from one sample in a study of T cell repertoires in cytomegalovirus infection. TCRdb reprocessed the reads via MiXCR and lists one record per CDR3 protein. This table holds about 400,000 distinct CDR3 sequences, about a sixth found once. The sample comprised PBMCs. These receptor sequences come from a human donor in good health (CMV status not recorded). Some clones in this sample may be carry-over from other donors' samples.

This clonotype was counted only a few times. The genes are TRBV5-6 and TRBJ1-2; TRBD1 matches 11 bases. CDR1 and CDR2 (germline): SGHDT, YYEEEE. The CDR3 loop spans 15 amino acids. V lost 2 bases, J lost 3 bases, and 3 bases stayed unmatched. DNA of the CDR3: TGTGCCAGCAGCTTCGGACAGGGGGCATACTATGGCTACACCTTC. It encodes CASSFGQGAYYGYTF.

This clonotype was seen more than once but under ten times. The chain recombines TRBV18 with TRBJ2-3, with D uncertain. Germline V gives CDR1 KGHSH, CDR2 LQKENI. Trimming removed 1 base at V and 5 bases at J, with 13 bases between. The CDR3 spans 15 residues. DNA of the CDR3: TGTGCCAGCTCACCACTGTCCCCACCGGGAGATACGCAGTATTTT. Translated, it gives CASSPLSPPGDTQYF.

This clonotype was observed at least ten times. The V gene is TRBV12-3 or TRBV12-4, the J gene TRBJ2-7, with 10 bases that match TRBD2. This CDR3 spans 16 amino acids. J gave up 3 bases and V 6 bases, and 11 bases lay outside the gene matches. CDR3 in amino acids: CASRGASGGSNYEQYF. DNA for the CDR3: TGTGCCAGCAGGGGCGCTAGCGGGGGCTCCAACTACGAGCAGTACTTC.

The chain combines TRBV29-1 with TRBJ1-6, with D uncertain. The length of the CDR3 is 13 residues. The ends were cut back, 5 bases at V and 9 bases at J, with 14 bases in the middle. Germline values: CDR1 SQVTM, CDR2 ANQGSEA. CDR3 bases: TGCAGCGTTCGGGAGGGCTCACTTTCACCCCTCCACTTT. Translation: CSVREGSLSPLHF.

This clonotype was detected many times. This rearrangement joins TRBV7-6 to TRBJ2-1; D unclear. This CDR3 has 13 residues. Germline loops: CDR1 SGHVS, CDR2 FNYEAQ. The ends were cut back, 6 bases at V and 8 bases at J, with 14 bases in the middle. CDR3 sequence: CASSITLGDEQFF. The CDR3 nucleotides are TGTGCCAGCAGTATCACCCTGGGTGATGAGCAGTTCTTC.

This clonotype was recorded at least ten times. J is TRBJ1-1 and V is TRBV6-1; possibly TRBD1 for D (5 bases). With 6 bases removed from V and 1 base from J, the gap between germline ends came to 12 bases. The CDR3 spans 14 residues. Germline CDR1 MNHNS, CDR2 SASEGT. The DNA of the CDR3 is TGTGCCAGCAGCGACGGACATCCGAACACTGAAGCTTTCTTT. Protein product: CASSDGHPNTEAFF.

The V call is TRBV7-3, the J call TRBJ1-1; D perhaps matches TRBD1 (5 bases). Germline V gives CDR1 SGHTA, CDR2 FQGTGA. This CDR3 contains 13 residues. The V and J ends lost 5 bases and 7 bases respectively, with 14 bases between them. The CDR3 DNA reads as TGTGCCAGCAGCGATGGACATTGGGTTGAAGCTTTCTTT. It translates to CASSDGHWVEAFF.

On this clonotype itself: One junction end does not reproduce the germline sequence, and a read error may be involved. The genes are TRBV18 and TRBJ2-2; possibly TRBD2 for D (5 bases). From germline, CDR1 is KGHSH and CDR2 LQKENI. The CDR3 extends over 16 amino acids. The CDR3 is CASSSNGISNAGELFF. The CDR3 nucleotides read TGTGCCAGCTCCTCAAACGGGATCTCGAACGCCGGGGAGCTGTTTTTT. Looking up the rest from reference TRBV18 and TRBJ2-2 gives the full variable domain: NAGVMQNPRHLVRRRGQEARLRCSPMKGHSHVYWYRQLPEEGLKFMVYLQKENIIDESGMPKERFSAEFPKEGPSILRIQQVVRGDSAAYFCASSSNGISNAGELFFGEGSRLTVL.

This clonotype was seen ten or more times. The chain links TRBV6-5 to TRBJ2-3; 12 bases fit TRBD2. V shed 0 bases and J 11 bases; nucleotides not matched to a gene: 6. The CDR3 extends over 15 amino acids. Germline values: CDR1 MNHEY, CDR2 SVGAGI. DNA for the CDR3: TGTGCCAGCAGTTACTCTCTAGCGGGGGGGCATGGGCAGTATTTT. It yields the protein CASSYSLAGGHGQYF.

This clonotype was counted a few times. The CDR3 nucleotides are TGTGCCAGCAGTGAAGTGGCACTGGGGAATTCACCCCTCCACTTT. Translated: CASSEVALGNSPLHF. The chain is built from TRBV2 and TRBJ1-6, with no clear D. Germline assignment: CDR1 SNHLY and CDR2 FYNNEI. The CDR3 has 15 residues. V was trimmed by 1 base and J by 7 bases, leaving 11 bases between them. The complete variable domain, with remaining parts taken from reference TRBV2 and TRBJ1-6, reads EPEVTQTPSHQVTQMGQEVILRCVPISNHLYFYWYRQILGQKVEFLVSFYNNEISEKSEIFDDQFSVERPDGSNFTLKIRSTKLEDSAMYFCASSEVALGNSPLHFGNGTRLTVT.

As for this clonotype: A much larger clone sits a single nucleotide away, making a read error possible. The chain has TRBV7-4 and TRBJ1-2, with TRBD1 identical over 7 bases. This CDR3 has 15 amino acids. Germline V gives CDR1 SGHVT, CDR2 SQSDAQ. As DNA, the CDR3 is TGTGCCAGCCTTTCGGACAGGATTTCCAACTATAGCTACACCTTC. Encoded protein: CASLSDRISNYSYTF.

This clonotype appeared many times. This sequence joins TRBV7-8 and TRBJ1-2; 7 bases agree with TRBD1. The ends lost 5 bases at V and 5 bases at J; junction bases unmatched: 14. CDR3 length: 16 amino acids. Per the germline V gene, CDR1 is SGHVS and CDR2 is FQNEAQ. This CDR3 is CASSTRGQGQPYGYTF. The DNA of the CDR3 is TGTGCCAGCAGCACCCGAGGCCAGGGACAGCCGTATGGCTACACCTTC.

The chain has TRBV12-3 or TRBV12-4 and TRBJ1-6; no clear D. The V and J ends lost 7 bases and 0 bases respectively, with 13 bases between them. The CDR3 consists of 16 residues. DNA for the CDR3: TGTGCCAGCACCCCCGGAGGAGGCTCCTATAATTCACCCCTCCACTTT. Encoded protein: CASTPGGGSYNSPLHF.

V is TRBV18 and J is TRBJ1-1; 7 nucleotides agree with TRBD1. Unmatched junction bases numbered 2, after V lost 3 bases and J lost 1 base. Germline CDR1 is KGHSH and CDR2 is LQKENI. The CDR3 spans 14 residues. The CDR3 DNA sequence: TGTGCCAGCTCACCGACAGGGAAGAACACTGAAGCTTTCTTT. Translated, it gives CASSPTGKNTEAFF.

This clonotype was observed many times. The CDR3 spells CASTPSPGVYNEQFF. The CDR3 DNA reads as TGCGCCAGCACCCCTTCGCCGGGGGTTTACAATGAGCAGTTCTTC. V usage is TRBV4-1 and J usage is TRBJ2-1, with TRBD2 as a possible D gene (6 bases). Germline assignment: CDR1 MGHRA and CDR2 YSYEKL. CDR3 length: 15 residues. The V gene lost 7 bases and the J gene lost 4 bases, with 17 bases spanning the gap.

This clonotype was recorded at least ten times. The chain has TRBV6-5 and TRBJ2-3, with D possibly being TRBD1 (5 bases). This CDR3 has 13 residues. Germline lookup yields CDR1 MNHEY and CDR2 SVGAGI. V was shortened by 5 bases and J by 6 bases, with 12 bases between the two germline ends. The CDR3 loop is CASSRRVSDTQYF. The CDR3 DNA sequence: TGTGCCAGCAGTCGCAGGGTTTCTGATACGCAGTATTTT.

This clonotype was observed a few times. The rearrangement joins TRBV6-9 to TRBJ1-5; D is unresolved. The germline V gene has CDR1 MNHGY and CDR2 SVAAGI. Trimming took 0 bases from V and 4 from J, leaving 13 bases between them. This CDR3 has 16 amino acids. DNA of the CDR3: TGTGCCAGCAGTTATTCCCTGGACCAAGAAAATCAGCCCCAGCATTTT. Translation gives CASSYSLDQENQPQHF.

The CDR3 DNA is TGCAGTGCTAAAGGACTAGCGGGAGTTCAGGTGCAGTTCTTC. This translates into CSAKGLAGVQVQFF. The chain combines TRBV20-1 with TRBJ2-1; 13 bases map to TRBD2. From germline, CDR1 is DFQATT and CDR2 SNEGSKA (reference sequence). The V gene end was trimmed by 4 bases and the J gene end by 12 bases; junction bases not matched to a gene: 9. The CDR3 runs to 14 residues.

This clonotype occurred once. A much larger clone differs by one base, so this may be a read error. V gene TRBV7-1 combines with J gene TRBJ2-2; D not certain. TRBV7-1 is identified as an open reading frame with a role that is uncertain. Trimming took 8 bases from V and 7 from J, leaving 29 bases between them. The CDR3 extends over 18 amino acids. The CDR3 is CASDIKSWTLLTVGELFF. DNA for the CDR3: TGTGCCAGCGACATAAAAAGTTGGACGCTCCTAACGGTCGGGGAGCTGTTTTTT.

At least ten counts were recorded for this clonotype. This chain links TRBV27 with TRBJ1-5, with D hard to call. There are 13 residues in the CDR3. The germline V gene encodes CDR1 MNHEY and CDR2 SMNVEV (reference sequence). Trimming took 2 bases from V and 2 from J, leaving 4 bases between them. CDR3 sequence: CASSLIRNQPQHF. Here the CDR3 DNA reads TGTGCCAGCAGTTTAATACGCAATCAGCCCCAGCATTTT.

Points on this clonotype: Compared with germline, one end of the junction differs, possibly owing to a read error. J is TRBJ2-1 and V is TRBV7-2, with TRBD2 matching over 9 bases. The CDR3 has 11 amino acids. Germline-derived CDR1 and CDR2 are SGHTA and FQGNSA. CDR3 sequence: CASSYGTSRQF. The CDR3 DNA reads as TGTGCCAGCAGCTACGGGACTAGCCGTCAATTC.